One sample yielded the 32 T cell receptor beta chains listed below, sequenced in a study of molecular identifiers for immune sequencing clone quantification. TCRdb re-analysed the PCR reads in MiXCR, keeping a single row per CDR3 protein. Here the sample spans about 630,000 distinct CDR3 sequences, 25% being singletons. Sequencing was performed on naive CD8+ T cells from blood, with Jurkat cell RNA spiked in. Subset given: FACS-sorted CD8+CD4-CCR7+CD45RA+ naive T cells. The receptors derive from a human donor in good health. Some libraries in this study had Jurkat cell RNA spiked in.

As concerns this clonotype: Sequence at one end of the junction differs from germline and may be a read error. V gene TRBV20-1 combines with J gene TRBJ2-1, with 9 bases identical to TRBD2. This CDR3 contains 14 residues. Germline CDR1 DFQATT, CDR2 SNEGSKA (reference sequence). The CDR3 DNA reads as TGCAGTGCTAGAGATGAGGTAGCGGGAGTGAGAGAGTCCTTC. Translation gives CSARDEVAGVRESF.

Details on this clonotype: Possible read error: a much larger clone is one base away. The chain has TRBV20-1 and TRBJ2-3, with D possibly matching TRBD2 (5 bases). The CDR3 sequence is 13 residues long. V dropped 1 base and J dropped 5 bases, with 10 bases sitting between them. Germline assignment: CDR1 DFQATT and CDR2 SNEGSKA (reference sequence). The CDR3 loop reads CSARVMREDTQYF. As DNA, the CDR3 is TGCAGTGCTAGAGTTATGAGGGAAGATACGCAGTATTTT.

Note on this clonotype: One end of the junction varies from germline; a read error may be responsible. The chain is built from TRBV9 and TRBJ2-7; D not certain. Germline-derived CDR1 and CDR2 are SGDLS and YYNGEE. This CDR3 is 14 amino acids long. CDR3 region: CVSSVGGDSYEQYF. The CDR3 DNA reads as TGTGTCAGCAGCGTAGGTGGGGACTCCTACGAGCAGTACTTC.

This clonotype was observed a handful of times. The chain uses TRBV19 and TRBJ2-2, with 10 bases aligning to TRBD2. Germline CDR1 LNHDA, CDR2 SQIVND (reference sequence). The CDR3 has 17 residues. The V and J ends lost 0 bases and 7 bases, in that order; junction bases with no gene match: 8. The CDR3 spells CASSIEQLAGIGGELFF. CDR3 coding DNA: TGTGCCAGTAGTATAGAGCAACTAGCGGGAATAGGCGGGGAGCTGTTTTTT.

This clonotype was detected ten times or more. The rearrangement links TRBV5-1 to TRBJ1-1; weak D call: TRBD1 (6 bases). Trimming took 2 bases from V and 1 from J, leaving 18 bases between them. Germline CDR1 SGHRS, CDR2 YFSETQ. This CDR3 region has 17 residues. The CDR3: CASSFFPLQGTNTEAFF. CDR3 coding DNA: TGCGCCAGCAGCTTTTTCCCCTTACAGGGAACGAACACTGAAGCTTTCTTT.

The CDR3 nucleotides read TGTGCCAGTAGTATTGCTAGCGGGATCTTCTCCTACGAGCAGTACTTC. This translates into CASSIASGIFSYEQYF. The chain combines TRBV19 with TRBJ2-7; 9 bases are a match to TRBD2. CDR3 size: 16 residues. Losses at the gene ends were 3 bases for V and 0 bases for J; bases not matched to a gene: 6. The V gene's germline CDR1 is LNHDA and CDR2 SQIVND (reference sequence).

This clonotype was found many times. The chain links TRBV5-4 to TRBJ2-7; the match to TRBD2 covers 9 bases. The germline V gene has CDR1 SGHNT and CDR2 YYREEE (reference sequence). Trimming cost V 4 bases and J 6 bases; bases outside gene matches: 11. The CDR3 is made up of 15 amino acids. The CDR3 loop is CASSQALAGVGEQYF. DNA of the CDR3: TGTGCCAGCAGCCAAGCTTTAGCGGGAGTGGGCGAGCAGTACTTC.

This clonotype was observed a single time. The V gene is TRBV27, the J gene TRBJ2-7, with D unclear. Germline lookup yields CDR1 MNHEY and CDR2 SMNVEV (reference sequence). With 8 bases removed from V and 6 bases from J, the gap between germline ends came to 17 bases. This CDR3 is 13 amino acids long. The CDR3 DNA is TGTGCCAGCGGTCCCTCCGGAGTAGGCGAGCAGTACTTC. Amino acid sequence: CASGPSGVGEQYF.

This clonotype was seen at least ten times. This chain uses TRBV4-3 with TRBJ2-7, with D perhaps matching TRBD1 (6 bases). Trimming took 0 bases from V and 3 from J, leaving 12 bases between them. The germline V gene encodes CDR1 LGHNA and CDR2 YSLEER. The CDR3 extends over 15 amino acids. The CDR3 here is CASSQDSGAGYEQYF. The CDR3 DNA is TGCGCCAGCAGCCAAGATTCAGGGGCGGGCTACGAGCAGTACTTC.

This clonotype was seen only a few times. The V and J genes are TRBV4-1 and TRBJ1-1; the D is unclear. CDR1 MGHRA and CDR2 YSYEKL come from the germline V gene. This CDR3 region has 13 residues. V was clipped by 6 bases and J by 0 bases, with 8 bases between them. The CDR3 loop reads CASRLAMNTEAFF. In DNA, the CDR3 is TGCGCCAGCAGACTTGCCATGAACACTGAAGCTTTCTTT.

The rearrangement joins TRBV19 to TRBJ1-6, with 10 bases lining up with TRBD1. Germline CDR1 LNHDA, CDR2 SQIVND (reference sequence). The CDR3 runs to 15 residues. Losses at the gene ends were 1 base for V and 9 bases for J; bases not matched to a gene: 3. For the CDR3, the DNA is TGTGCCAGTAGTATAGGGGACAGGGGTGGTTCACCCCTCCACTTT. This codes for CASSIGDRGGSPLHF.

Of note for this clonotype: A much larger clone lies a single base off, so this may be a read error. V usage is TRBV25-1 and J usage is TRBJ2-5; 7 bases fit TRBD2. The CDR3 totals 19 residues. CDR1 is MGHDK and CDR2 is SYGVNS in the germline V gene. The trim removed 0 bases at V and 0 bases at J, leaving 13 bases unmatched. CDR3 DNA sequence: TGTGCCAGCAGTGAATATCTGGACGCGGGCGGGGGAAACCAAGAGACCCAGTACTTC. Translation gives CASSEYLDAGGGNQETQYF.

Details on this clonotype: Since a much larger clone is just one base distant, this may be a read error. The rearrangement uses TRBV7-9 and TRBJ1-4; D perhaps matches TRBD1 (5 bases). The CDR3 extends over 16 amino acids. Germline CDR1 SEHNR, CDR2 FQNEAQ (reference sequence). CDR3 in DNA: TGTGCCAGCGGCTTAGTGGAGGGGCGCACTAATGAAAAACTGTCTTTT. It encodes CASGLVEGRTNEKLSF. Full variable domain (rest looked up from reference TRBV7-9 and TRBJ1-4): DTGVSQNPRHKITKRGQNVTFRCDPISEHNRLYWYRQTLGQGPEFLTYFQNEAQLEKSRLLSDRFSAERPKGSFSTLEIQRTEQGDSAMYLCASGLVEGRTNEKLSFGSGTQLSVL.

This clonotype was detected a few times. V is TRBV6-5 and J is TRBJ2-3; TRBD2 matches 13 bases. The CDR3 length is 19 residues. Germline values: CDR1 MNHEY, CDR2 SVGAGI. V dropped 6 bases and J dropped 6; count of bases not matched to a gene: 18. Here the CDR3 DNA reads TGTGCCAGCAGACACTCTCCGGGACTAGCGGGAACAGGGTCGGATACGCAGTATTTT. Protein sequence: CASRHSPGLAGTGSDTQYF.

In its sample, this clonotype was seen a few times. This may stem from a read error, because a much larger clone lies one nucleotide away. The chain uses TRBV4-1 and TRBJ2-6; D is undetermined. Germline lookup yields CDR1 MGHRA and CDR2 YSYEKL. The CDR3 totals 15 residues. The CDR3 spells CVSSPNPSGANVLTF. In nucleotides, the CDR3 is TGCGTCAGCAGCCCCAACCCCTCTGGGGCCAACGTCCTGACTTTC.

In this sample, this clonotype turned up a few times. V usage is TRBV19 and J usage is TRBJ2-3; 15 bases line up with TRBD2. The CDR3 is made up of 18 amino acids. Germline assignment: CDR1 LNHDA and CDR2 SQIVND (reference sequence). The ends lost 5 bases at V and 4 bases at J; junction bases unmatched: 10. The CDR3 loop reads CASSPGLAGGQVADTQYF. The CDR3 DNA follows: TGTGCCAGTAGTCCCGGACTAGCGGGGGGGCAGGTCGCAGATACGCAGTATTTT.

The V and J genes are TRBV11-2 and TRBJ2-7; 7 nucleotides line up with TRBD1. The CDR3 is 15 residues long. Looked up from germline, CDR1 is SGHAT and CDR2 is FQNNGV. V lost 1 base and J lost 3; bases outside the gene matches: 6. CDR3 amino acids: CASSLVGTADYEQYF. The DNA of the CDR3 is TGTGCCAGCAGCTTAGTCGGGACAGCCGACTACGAGCAGTACTTC. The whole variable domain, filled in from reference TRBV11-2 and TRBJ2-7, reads EAGVAQSPRYKIIEKRQSVAFWCNPISGHATLYWYQQILGQGPKLLIQFQNNGVVDDSQLPKDRFSAERLKGVDSTLKIQPAKLEDSAVYLCASSLVGTADYEQYFGPGTRLTVT.

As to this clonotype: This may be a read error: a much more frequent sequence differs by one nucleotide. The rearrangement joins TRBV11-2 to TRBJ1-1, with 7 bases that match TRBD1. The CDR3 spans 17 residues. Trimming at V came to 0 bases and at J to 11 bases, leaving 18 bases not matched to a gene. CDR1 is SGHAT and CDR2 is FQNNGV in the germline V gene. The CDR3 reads CASSLDHGDSRLTAAFF. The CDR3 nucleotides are TGTGCCAGCAGCTTAGATCACGGGGACAGCCGGCTCACTGCTGCTTTCTTT.

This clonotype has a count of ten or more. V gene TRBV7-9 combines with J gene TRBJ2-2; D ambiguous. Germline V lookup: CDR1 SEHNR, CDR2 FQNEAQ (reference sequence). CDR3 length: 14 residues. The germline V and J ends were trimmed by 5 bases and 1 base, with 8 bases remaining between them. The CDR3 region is CASSLNKNTGELFF. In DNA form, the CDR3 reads TGTGCCAGCAGCCTAAACAAGAACACCGGGGAGCTGTTTTTT.

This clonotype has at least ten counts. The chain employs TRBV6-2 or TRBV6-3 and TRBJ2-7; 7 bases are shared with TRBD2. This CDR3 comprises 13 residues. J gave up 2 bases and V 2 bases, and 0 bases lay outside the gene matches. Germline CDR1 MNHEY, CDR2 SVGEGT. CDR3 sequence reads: CASSYGLAYEQYF. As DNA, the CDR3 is TGTGCCAGCAGTTACGGACTAGCCTACGAGCAGTACTTC.

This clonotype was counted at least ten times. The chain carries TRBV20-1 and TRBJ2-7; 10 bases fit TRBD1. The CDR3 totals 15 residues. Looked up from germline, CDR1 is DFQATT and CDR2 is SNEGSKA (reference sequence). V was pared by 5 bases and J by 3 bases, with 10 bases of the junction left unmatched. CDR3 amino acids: CSARWDRGRNYEQYF. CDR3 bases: TGCAGTGCTCGTTGGGACAGGGGACGGAACTACGAGCAGTACTTC.

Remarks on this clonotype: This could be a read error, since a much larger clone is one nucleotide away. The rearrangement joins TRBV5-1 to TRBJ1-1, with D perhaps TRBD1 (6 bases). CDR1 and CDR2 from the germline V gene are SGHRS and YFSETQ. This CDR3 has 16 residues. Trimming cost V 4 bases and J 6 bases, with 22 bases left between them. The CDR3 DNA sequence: TGCGCCAGCAGCCCGTCGGGACTGGGGGCTCCACCTGAAGCTTTCTTT. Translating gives CASSPSGLGAPPEAFF.

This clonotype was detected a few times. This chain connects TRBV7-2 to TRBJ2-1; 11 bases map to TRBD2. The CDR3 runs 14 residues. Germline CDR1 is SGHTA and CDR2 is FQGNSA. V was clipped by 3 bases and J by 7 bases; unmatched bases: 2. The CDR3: CASSFSSGGNEQFF. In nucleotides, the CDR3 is TGTGCCAGCAGCTTTTCTAGCGGGGGGAATGAGCAGTTCTTC.

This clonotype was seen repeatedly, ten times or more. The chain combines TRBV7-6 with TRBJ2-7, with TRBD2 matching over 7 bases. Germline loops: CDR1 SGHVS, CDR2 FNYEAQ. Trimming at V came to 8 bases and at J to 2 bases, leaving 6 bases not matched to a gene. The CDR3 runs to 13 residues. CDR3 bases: TGTGCCAGCGGGGAGGGCAGGCCCTACGAGCAGTACTTC. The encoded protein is CASGEGRPYEQYF.

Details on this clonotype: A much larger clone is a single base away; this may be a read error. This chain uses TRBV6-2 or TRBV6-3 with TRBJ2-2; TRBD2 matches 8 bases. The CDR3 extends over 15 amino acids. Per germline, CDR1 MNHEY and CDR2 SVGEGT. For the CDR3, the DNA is TGTGCCAGCAGTTTGGAACTAGCGGTCACCGGGGAGCAGTTTTTT. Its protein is CASSLELAVTGEQFF.

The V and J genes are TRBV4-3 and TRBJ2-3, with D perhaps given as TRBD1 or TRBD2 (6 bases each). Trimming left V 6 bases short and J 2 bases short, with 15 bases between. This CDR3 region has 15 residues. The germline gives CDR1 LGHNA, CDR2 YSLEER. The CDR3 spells CASSARGDLTDTQYF. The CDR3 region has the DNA TGCGCCAGCAGTGCAAGGGGGGACCTCACAGATACGCAGTATTTT.

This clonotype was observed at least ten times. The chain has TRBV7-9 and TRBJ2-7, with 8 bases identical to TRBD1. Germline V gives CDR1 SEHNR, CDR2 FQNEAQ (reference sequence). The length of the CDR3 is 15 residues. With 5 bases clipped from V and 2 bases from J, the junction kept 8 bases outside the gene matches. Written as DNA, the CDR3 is TGTGCCAGCAGCGCAGGGGACAGGTACACCTACGAGCAGTACTTC. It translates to CASSAGDRYTYEQYF.

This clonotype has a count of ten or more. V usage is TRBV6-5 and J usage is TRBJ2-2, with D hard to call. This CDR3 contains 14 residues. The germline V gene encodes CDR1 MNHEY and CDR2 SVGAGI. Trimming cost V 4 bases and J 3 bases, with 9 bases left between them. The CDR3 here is CASSFNSYTGELFF. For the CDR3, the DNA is TGTGCCAGCAGTTTCAACAGTTACACCGGGGAGCTGTTTTTT.

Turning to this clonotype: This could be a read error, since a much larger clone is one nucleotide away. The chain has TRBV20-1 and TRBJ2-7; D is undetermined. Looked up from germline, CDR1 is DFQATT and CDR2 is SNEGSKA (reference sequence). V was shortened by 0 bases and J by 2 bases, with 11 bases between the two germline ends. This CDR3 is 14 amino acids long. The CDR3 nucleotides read TGCAGTGCTAGAGAAGAGATAGGGACCTACGAGCAGTACTTC. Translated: CSAREEIGTYEQYF.

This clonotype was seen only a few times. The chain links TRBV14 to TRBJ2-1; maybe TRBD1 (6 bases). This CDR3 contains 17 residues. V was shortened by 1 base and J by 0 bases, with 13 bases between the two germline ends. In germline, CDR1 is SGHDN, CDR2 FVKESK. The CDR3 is CASSQVQGTSSYNEQFF. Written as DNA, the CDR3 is TGTGCCAGCAGCCAAGTTCAGGGGACGAGCTCCTACAATGAGCAGTTCTTC.

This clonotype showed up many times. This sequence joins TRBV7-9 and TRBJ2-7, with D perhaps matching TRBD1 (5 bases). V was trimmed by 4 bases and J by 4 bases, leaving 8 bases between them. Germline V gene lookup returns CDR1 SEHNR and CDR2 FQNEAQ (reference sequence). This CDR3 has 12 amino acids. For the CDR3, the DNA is TGTGCCAGCAGCTGGGCAGGGTACGAGCAGTACTTC. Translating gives CASSWAGYEQYF.

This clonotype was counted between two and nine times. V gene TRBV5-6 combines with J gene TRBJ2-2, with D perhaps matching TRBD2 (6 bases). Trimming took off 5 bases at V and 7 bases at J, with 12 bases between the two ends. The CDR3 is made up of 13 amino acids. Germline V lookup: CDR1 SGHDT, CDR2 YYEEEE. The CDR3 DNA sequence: TGTGCCAGCAGTGCGGGACTGGGCGGGGAGCTGTTTTTT. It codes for CASSAGLGGELFF.